These 11 T cell receptor beta chains were sequenced from one sample in a study of CD8+ T cells in alopecia areata. Separation of pooled cutaneous lymph node cells was by sorting with CD4, CD8alpha, NKG2D, NKG2ACE and other markers. Extraction of RNA preceded its reverse transcription into cDNA, which served as the sequencing template. Generated by immunoSEQ multiplex PCR, the TCRdb table keeps only in-frame clones and is missing some. Altogether under 350,000 clones were found in the sample, and no singletons occur. The material sequenced was CD4+ T cells sorted from a lymph node. Source of these receptors: a C3H/HeJ mouse with alopecia areata. Mouse MHC haplotype: H2-k.

The table lists this clone with a few counts. A much larger clone is a single base away; this may be a read error. Mouse germline and gene names are used. The read ends 4 residues shy of where the CDR3 ends; the end is completed using the germline J gene. The chain links TRBV29 to TRBJ2-2; D possibly corresponds to TRBD1 (6 bases). V was cut by 9 bases and J by 1 base, with 9 bases left in between. The CDR3 runs to 13 residues. From germline, CDR1 is MSHET and CDR2 SYDVDS. CDR3 sequence reads: CARPDRNTGQLYF. CDR3 DNA (partial): TGTGCTAGACCGGACAGAAACACCGGG. Combining the CDR3 with reference TRBV29 and TRBJ2-2 gives the whole variable domain DMKVTQMPRYLIKRMGENVLLECGQDMSHETMYWYRQDPGLGLQLIYISYDVDSNSEGDIPKGYRVSRKKREHFSLILDSAKTNQTSVYFCARPDRNTGQLYFGEGSKLTVL.

This clone was seen a few times. Gene names are mouse gene names. The read terminates 4 residues ahead of where the CDR3 ends, so the germline J gene completes it. This sample also contains other DNA sequences that code for the same CDR3. The V and J genes are TRBV13-1 and TRBJ2-3; D is uncertain. V lost 1 base to trimming and J lost 3 bases, with 6 bases between them. From germline, CDR1 is NSHNY and CDR2 SYGAGN. The CDR3 loop spans 13 amino acids. CDR3 bases read: TGTGCCAGCAGTGATAGGGTCGCAGAA. It is translated as CASSDRVAE. The entire CDR3 protein reads CASSDRVAETLYF.

Notes on this clone: Germline and genes: mouse. The read gets to within 4 residues of the CDR3 end, and the germline J gene fills in the rest. The chain uses TRBV13-1 and TRBJ2-3, with 8 bases matching TRBD2. The J segment lost 3 bases and the V segment lost 1 base, leaving 1 base of the junction unmatched. Germline V lookup: CDR1 NSHNY, CDR2 SYGAGN. CDR3 length: 14 residues. CDR3: CASSDTGGAETLYF. The DNA read from the CDR3 is TGTGCCAGCAGTGATACTGGGGGCGCAGAA.

Regarding this clone: Genes and germline come from the mouse. The read ends 4 residues before the CDR3 terminus; that terminus is restored from the germline J gene. V and J are TRBV19 and TRBJ2-2, with 8 nucleotides matching TRBD1. The V segment lost 2 bases and the J segment 4 bases; nucleotides outside the gene matches: 7. CDR3 length: 16 amino acids. CDR1 is FNHDT and CDR2 is SITEND in the germline V gene (reference sequence). Partial CDR3 DNA: TGTGCCAGCAGTATGGGCAGGGGGCCCGGCACCGGG. Protein: CASSMGRGPGTG. The full CDR3 sequence reads CASSMGRGPGTGQLYF. The full variable domain, with the rest looked up from reference TRBV19 and TRBJ2-2, is GGIITQTPKFLIGQEGQKLTLKCQQNFNHDTMYWYRQDSGKGLRLIYYSITENDLQKGDLSEGYDASREKKSSFSLTVTSAQKNEMAVFLCASSMGRGPGTGQLYFGEGSKLTVL.

With regard to this clone: Gene names denote mouse genes. The read terminates 4 residues ahead of where the CDR3 ends, so the germline J gene completes it. Other nucleotide sequences in the sample specify the same CDR3. This rearrangement joins TRBV19 to TRBJ2-7, with TRBD2 identical over 11 bases. Germline CDR1 FNHDT, CDR2 SITEND (reference sequence). The CDR3 length is 15 residues. Incomplete CDR3 DNA: TGTGCCAGCAGCCCTCCCGGGACTGGGGGTTAT. Protein sequence: CASSPPGTGGY. The whole CDR3 region reads CASSPPGTGGYEQYF.

In its sample, this clone was seen a few times. Gene names are mouse gene names. The read ends 4 residues early relative to the CDR3; the germline J gene fills the gap. The rearrangement uses TRBV13-1 and TRBJ1-2; TRBD1 agrees at 10 bases. Germline V gene data show CDR1 as NSHNY and CDR2 as SYGAGN. Trimming took 4 bases from V and 1 from J; bases not matched to a gene: 4. CDR3 length: 15 residues. The CDR3 DNA, read in part, is TGTGCCAGCAGTCTTGGGACAGGGGTAAACTCC. Protein product: CASSLGTGVNS. The entire CDR3 protein reads CASSLGTGVNSDYTF.

As regards this clone: Mouse germline and gene names are used. The CDR3 end lies 4 residues beyond the end of the read and is filled in from the germline J gene. Other nucleotide sequences from this sample produce the same CDR3. This chain links TRBV17 with TRBJ2-3; possible D gene TRBD2, 5 bases. The CDR3 contains 15 residues. Germline V lookup: CDR1 MNHDT, CDR2 YYDKIL. Trimming pared 1 base from V and 1 base from J, leaving 9 bases between. CDR3 residues: CASSRVGVGAETLYF. The covered CDR3 bases are TGTGCTAGCAGTAGAGTTGGGGTGGGTGCAGAA.

Comments on this clone: Gene names follow the mouse nomenclature. The read gets to within 4 residues of the CDR3 end, and the germline J gene fills in the rest. This chain uses TRBV13-1 with TRBJ2-7; 11 bases align to TRBD2. The CDR3 is 16 residues long. V was pared by 3 bases and J by 0 bases, with 5 bases of the junction left unmatched. Germline V gene sequence: CDR1 NSHNY, CDR2 SYGAGN. CDR3 region: CASSGRLGGVSYEQYF. CDR3 DNA, as far as it was read: TGTGCCAGCAGTGGCAGACTGGGGGGGGTCTCCTAT.

Concerning this clone itself: Gene and germline names: mouse. The read terminates 4 residues before the CDR3 end, so the remaining end is supplied by the germline J gene. The chain uses TRBV19 and TRBJ2-4; D gene uncertain. This CDR3 region has 15 residues. Trimming left V 0 bases short and J 1 base short, with 9 bases between. CDR1 FNHDT and CDR2 SITEND come from the germline V gene (reference sequence). The CDR3 region is CASSIVIWGQNTLYF. The CDR3 DNA, read in part, is TGTGCCAGCAGTATAGTAATTTGGGGTCAAAAC.

This clone turned up a few times. The gene symbols are mouse symbols. The CDR3 end falls 4 residues outside the read, so it is completed with the germline J gene. V and J are TRBV1 and TRBJ1-2; D call uncertain. The germline V gene has CDR1 NSQYPW and CDR2 LRSPGD (reference sequence). There are 12 residues in the CDR3. The CDR3 bases that were read are TGCACCTGCAGTGGGACTGGAGAC. It specifies CTCSGTGD. In full, the CDR3 reads CTCSGTGDDYTF.

In regard to this clone: Genes here carry mouse names. Sequencing ends 4 residues short of the CDR3 end; the germline J gene provides the rest. The genes are TRBV31 and TRBJ1-2; D perhaps matches TRBD1 (6 bases). Germline CDR1 is GKSSPN and CDR2 is SITVG. The V gene lost 0 bases and the J gene lost 1 base, with 9 bases spanning the gap. The CDR3 has 14 residues. This CDR3 reads CAWSLMGQNSDYTF. CDR3 bases read: TGTGCCTGGAGTCTAATGGGACAAAACTCC.